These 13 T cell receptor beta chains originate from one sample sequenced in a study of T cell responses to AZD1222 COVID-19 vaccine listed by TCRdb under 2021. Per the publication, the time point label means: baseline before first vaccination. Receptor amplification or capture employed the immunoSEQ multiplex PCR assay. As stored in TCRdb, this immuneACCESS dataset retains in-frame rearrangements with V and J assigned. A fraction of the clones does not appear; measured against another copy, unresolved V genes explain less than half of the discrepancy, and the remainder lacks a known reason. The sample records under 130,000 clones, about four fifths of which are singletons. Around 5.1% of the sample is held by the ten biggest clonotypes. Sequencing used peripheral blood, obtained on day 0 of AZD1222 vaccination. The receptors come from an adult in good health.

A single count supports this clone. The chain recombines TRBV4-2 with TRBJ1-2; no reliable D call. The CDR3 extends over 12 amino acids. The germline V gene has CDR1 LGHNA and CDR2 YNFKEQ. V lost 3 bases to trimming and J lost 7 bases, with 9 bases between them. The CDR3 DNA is TGTGCCAGCAGCCAGGAGGTCAGTGGCTACACCTTC. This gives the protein CASSQEVSGYTF.

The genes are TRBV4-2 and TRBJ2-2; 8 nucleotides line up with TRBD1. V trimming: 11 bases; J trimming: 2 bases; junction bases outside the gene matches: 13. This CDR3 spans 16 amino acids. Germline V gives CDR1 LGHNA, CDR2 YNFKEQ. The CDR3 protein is CASDRGHNLNTGELFF. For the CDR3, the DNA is TGTGCCTCCGACAGGGGCCACAATTTAAACACCGGGGAGCTGTTTTTT.

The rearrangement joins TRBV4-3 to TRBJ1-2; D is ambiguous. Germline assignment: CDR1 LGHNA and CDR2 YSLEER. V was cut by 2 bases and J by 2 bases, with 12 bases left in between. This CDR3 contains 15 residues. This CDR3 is CASSQYRSGNYGYTF. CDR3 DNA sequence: TGCGCCAGCAGCCAATATAGATCGGGGAACTATGGCTACACCTTC.

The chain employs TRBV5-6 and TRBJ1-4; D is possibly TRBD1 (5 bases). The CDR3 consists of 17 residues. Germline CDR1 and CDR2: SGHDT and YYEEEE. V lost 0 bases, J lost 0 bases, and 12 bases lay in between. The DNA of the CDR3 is TGTGCCAGCAGCTTGGGGAGGACACGCGCAACTAATGAAAAACTGTTTTTT. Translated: CASSLGRTRATNEKLFF.

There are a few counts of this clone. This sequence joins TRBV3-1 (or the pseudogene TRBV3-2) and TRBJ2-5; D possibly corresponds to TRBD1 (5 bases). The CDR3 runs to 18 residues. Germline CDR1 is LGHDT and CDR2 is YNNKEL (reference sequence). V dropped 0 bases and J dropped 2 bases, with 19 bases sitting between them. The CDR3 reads CASSQDGLGLVLQETQYF. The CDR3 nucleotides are TGTGCCAGCAGCCAAGATGGTCTGGGGCTAGTGCTTCAAGAGACCCAGTACTTC.

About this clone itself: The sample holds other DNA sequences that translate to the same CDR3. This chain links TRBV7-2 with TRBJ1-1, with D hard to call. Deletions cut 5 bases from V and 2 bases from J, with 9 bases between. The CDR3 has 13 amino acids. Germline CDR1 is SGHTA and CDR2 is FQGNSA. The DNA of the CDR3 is TGTGCCAGCAGCCTCTGGGGTAACACTGAAGCTTTCTTT. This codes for CASSLWGNTEAFF.

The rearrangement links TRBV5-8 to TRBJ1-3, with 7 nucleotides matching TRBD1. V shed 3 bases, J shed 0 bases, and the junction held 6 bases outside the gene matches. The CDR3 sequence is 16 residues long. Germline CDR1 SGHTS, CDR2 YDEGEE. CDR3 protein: CASSSGQDHSGNTIYF. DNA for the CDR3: TGTGCCAGCAGCTCCGGACAGGACCACTCTGGAAACACCATATATTTT.

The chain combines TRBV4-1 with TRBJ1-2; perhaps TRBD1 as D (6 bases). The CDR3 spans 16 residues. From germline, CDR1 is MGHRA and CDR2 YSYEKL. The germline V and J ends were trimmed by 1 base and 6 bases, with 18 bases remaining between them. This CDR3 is CASSQALKTGMDGYTF. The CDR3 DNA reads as TGCGCCAGCAGCCAAGCCCTCAAAACAGGGATGGATGGCTACACCTTC.

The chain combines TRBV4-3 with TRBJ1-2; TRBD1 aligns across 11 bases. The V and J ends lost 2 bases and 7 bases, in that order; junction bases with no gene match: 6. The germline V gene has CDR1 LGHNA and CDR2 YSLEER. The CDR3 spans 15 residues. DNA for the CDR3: TGCGCCAGCAGCCAACAGGACAGGGGGCAGGGTGGCTACACCTTC. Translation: CASSQQDRGQGGYTF.

DNA for the CDR3: TGTGCCAGCAGTTTCGCCAGAAACTATGGCTACACCTTC. This codes for CASSFARNYGYTF. This chain links TRBV27 with TRBJ1-2; D unclear. Between the trimmed V and J ends, which lost 3 bases and 2 bases, there was a span of 7 bases. The CDR3 is 13 residues long. CDR1 and CDR2 from the germline V gene are MNHEY and SMNVEV (reference sequence).

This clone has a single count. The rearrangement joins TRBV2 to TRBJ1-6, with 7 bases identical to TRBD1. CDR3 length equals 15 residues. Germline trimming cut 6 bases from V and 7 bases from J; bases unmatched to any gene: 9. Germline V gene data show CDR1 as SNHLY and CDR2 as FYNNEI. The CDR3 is CASRDPRGRNSPLHF. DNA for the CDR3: TGTGCCAGCAGGGACCCGAGGGGGCGGAATTCACCCCTCCACTTT.

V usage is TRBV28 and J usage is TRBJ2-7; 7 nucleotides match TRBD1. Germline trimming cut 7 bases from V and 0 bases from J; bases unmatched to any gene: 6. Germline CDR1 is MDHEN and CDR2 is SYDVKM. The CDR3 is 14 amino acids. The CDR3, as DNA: TGTGCCAGCATTGGGACAGCTCCCTCCTACGAGCAGTACTTC. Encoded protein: CASIGTAPSYEQYF.

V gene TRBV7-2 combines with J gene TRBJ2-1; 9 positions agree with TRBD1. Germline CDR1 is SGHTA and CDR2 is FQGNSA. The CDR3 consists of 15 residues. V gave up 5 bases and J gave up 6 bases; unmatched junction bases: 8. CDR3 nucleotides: TGTGCCAGCAGCCCTGACAGGGGGTCCGTCAATGAGCAGTTCTTC. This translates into CASSPDRGSVNEQFF.